This passage covers 20 T cell receptor beta chains from one sample sequenced in a study of monozygotic twins with inflammatory bowel disease. From the 5' RACE reads, TCRdb lists one entry per CDR3 protein and no DNA. The table counts approximately 400,000 distinct CDR3 sequences; around 2.4% lies in the top ten. Sequencing was carried out using blood. The receptors originated from a human donor with ulcerative colitis or Crohn's disease, or a healthy co-twin of an affected twin (not recorded which).

The rearrangement uses TRBV4-2 and TRBJ2-2; TCRdb gives TRBD1 as the D gene, but with no DNA this cannot be confirmed. Germline V gene lookup returns CDR1 LGHNA and CDR2 YNFKEQ. This CDR3 is built from 17 residues. The CDR3 loop reads CASSQEGVGFITGELFF.

This sequence joins TRBV4-1 and TRBJ1-2; TCRdb picks TRBD1, but there is no DNA to check that call. The CDR3 spans 14 residues. Germline lookup yields CDR1 MGHRA and CDR2 YSYEKL. CDR3 in amino acids: CASSQIGGARGYTF.

The chain has TRBV4-3 and TRBJ2-4; the TCRdb call, TRBD1, lacks DNA for checking. Germline V CDR1 and CDR2: LGHNA, YSLEER. The length of the CDR3 is 14 residues. CDR3 protein: CASSHEDRGNIQYF.

The gene calls are TRBV7-3 and TRBJ2-2; TCRdb's assignment of TRBD2 cannot be checked, as there is no DNA. CDR3 length equals 16 residues. Per germline, CDR1 SGHTA and CDR2 FQGTGA. CDR3 region: CASSLNQAGYTGELFF.

V and J are TRBV5-1 and TRBJ1-5; the TRBD1 assignment by TCRdb is unverifiable without DNA. CDR3 length equals 14 residues. Germline lookup yields CDR1 SGHRS and CDR2 YFSETQ. The CDR3 reads CASSRDGGTQPQHF.

The CDR3 sequence is CASSSLAGLTDTQYF. The chain recombines TRBV27 with TRBJ2-3; the TRBD2 assignment by TCRdb is unverifiable without DNA. CDR1 and CDR2 (germline): MNHEY, SMNVEV (reference sequence). CDR3 size: 15 residues.

This chain joins TRBV2 and TRBJ2-3; the D call of TRBD1 rests on TCRdb alone, since no DNA is present to check it. This CDR3 has 17 residues. CDR1 and CDR2 from the germline V gene are SNHLY and FYNNEI. The CDR3 spells CASSEPTGGDRTDTQYF.

This sequence joins TRBV5-4 and TRBJ1-5; the D call of TRBD1 rests on TCRdb alone, since no DNA is present to check it. CDR3 length: 14 residues. Germline CDR1 and CDR2: SGHNT and YYREEE (reference sequence). The CDR3 here is CASSFGTSNQPQHF.

This chain links TRBV12-3 or TRBV12-4 with TRBJ2-1; TCRdb outputs TRBD1, but without DNA this stays unchecked. The CDR3 sequence is 13 residues long. The CDR3 reads CASSLLGGYEQFF.

The chain links TRBV20-1 to TRBJ2-2; TCRdb calls TRBD2, which cannot be checked without DNA. The CDR3 consists of 13 residues. Germline assignment: CDR1 DFQATT and CDR2 SNEGSKA (reference sequence). CDR3 residues: CSAFGGGAGELFF.

The V and J genes are TRBV14 and TRBJ2-3; TCRdb designates TRBD2, a call that cannot be tested without DNA. The CDR3 extends over 18 amino acids. From germline, CDR1 is SGHDN and CDR2 FVKESK. CDR3 loop: CASSPSLAGGPITDTQYF. The full variable domain, rest sourced from reference TRBV14 and TRBJ2-3, is EAGVTQFPSHSVIEKGQTVTLRCDPISGHDNLYWYRRVMGKEIKFLLHFVKESKQDESGMPNNRFLAERTGGTYSTLKVQPAELEDSGVYFCASSPSLAGGPITDTQYFGPGTRLTVL.

CDR3 residues: CASSLPGKGYNEQFF. The chain uses TRBV7-2 and TRBJ2-1; TCRdb names TRBD1, which stays unverified in the absence of DNA. This CDR3 has 15 residues. Germline V gives CDR1 SGHTA, CDR2 FQGNSA.

The CDR3: CASSSRGYEQYF. The rearrangement joins TRBV5-1 to TRBJ2-7; TCRdb indicates TRBD1, and absent DNA this call remains unverified. The CDR3 is 12 amino acids. Germline loops: CDR1 SGHRS, CDR2 YFSETQ.

J is TRBJ1-1 and V is TRBV19; TCRdb designates TRBD1, a call that cannot be tested without DNA. The CDR3 is 18 amino acids. From germline, CDR1 is LNHDA and CDR2 SQIVND (reference sequence). The CDR3 here is CASSTRGQATSRNTEAFF.

The rearrangement uses TRBV4-1 and TRBJ2-1; the D call of TRBD2 rests on TCRdb alone, since no DNA is present to check it. Germline loops: CDR1 MGHRA, CDR2 YSYEKL. CDR3 size: 13 residues. CDR3 protein: CASSQVTSGRSFF.

The chain links TRBV7-8 to TRBJ1-2; the TRBD1 assignment by TCRdb is unverifiable without DNA. The germline V gene encodes CDR1 SGHVS and CDR2 FQNEAQ. The CDR3 sequence is 13 residues long. The CDR3 here is CASSWDGDYGYTF.

The chain is built from TRBV3-1 and TRBJ2-3; TCRdb proposes TRBD2, but this gene call is untestable without DNA. CDR1 and CDR2 (germline): LGHDT, YNNKEL (reference sequence). The CDR3 contains 14 residues. CDR3 protein: CASSQGTSGDTQYF.

The chain uses TRBV5-1 and TRBJ2-3; TCRdb reports TRBD1, a call that lacks DNA to check it against. This CDR3 is built from 14 residues. In germline, CDR1 is SGHRS, CDR2 YFSETQ. CDR3 sequence: CASSEDGGTDTQYF.

The chain employs TRBV5-1 and TRBJ1-5; TCRdb's D call, TRBD1, is unchecked because there is no DNA. This CDR3 is built from 14 residues. CDR1 SGHRS and CDR2 YFSETQ come from the germline V gene. CDR3 amino acids: CASSLGTAQGPQHF.

The V gene is TRBV10-3, the J gene TRBJ1-1. The CDR3 contains 13 residues. Germline CDR1 is ENHRY and CDR2 is SYGVKD. CDR3 in amino acids: CAAEGRVNTEAFF.